The 28 T cell receptor beta chains listed next were all sequenced from one sample in a study of CD8 T cells in ankylosing spondylitis. TCRdb independently ran MiXCR on the 5' RACE reads; one entry per CDR3 protein. The top ten hold approximately 15% of the sample, which has 190,000 or so distinct CDR3 sequences, over 10% seen once. The sample comprised blood, either unsorted or a sorted T cell fraction (not recorded which). These receptors were obtained from a male donor with ankylosing spondylitis or in good health (not recorded which).

The rearrangement links TRBV12-3 or TRBV12-4 to TRBJ2-7, with 10 positions matching TRBD2. This CDR3 is 16 amino acids long. V dropped 2 bases and J dropped 6; count of bases not matched to a gene: 10. CDR3 bases: TGTGCCAGCAGTTTAAAGCGGGAGGGCCTCCCCCGCGAGCAGTACTTC. Protein sequence: CASSLKREGLPREQYF.

This sequence joins TRBV7-2 and TRBJ1-1; no reliable D call. Per the germline V gene, CDR1 is SGHTA and CDR2 is FQGNSA. There are 15 residues in the CDR3. V was clipped by 5 bases and J by 1 base, with 14 bases between them. CDR3 region: CASSPMGGGNTEAFF. The CDR3 coding sequence is TGTGCCAGCAGCCCCATGGGAGGCGGGAACACTGAAGCTTTCTTT.

The chain recombines TRBV11-1 with TRBJ1-3; D possibly corresponds to TRBD1 (6 bases). V lost 0 bases and J 1 base, leaving 16 bases between the germline ends. This CDR3 has 18 amino acids. Germline V gene sequence: CDR1 SGHAT, CDR2 FQDESV (reference sequence). As DNA, the CDR3 is TGTGCCAGCAGCTTAGCCGAAAGACAGGTCTTTTCTGGAAACACCATATATTTT. It is translated as CASSLAERQVFSGNTIYF.

This clonotype has more than one count but fewer than ten. In nucleotides, the CDR3 is TGCGCCAGCCAGGCGGCGGACCTATCCGGCGAGCAGTACTTC. It is translated as CASQAADLSGEQYF. The chain carries TRBV4-1 and TRBJ2-7, with unresolved D. The CDR3 spans 14 residues. Germline V CDR1 and CDR2: MGHRA, YSYEKL. Between the trimmed V and J ends, which lost 8 bases and 6 bases, there was a span of 20 bases.

This chain uses TRBV13 with TRBJ2-6; 7 positions match TRBD1. Unmatched junction bases numbered 11, after V lost 5 bases and J lost 4 bases. Germline values: CDR1 PRHDT, CDR2 FYEKMQ (reference sequence). The CDR3 loop spans 17 amino acids. For the CDR3, the DNA is TGTGCCAGCAGCCCGGGGACAGACATCCTGGGGGCCAACGTCCTGACTTTC. As protein: CASSPGTDILGANVLTF.

The chain employs TRBV20-1 and TRBJ1-2; D not resolved. Trimming took 4 bases from V and 8 from J, leaving 11 bases between them. There are 11 residues in the CDR3. The germline V gene encodes CDR1 DFQATT and CDR2 SNEGSKA (reference sequence). CDR3 in amino acids: CSAKYSSGYTF. Here the CDR3 DNA reads TGCAGTGCTAAATACTCTTCGGGCTACACCTTC.

This clonotype was seen more than once but under ten times. The chain joins TRBV15 to TRBJ2-5; 9 bases are shared with TRBD1. The CDR3 has 16 amino acids. Germline CDR1 and CDR2: LNHNV and YYDKDF (reference sequence). The J segment lost 3 bases and the V segment lost 6 bases, leaving 11 bases of the junction unmatched. For the CDR3, the DNA is TGTGCCACCAGAGGTCAACAGGGGGCGATGGAAGAGACCCAGTACTTC. Residues: CATRGQQGAMEETQYF.

At least ten counts were recorded for this clonotype. The chain combines TRBV4-1 with TRBJ2-4, with a possible D match to TRBD1 (5 bases). This CDR3 is 15 amino acids long. V was cut by 3 bases and J by 0 bases, with 9 bases left in between. Germline V lookup: CDR1 MGHRA, CDR2 YSYEKL. The CDR3 DNA reads TGCGCCAGCAGCCAGGGGCTGGTAGCCAAAAACATTCAGTACTTC. This sequence encodes CASSQGLVAKNIQYF.

This clonotype was counted between two and nine times. The junction departs from the called germline gene at one end, perhaps through a read error. The chain joins TRBV18 to TRBJ2-7; a weak D match, TRBD2 (6 bases). The CDR3 has 13 residues. Per germline, CDR1 KGHSH and CDR2 LQKENI. The CDR3 is CACSPEGFNEQYF. CDR3 nucleotides: TGTGCCTGCTCACCGGAGGGGTTCAACGAGCAGTACTTC. The entire variable domain, with the rest obtained from reference TRBV18 and TRBJ2-7, is as follows: NAGVMQNPRHLVRRRGQEARLRCSPMKGHSHVYWYRQLPEEGLKFMVYLQKENIIDESGMPKERFSAEFPKEGPSILRIQQVVRGDSAAYFCACSPEGFNEQYFGPGTRLTVT.

The chain combines TRBV19 with TRBJ1-1; no reliable D call. The CDR3 has 11 amino acids. The germline V and J ends were trimmed by 10 bases and 5 bases, with 11 bases remaining between them. The germline V gene has CDR1 LNHDA and CDR2 SQIVND (reference sequence). The CDR3 DNA follows: TGTGCCATCTATACTGGTACTGAAGCTTTCTTT. This gives the protein CAIYTGTEAFF.

The V call is TRBV6-1, the J call TRBJ1-2; D gene uncertain. The ends were cut back, 4 bases at V and 4 bases at J, with 16 bases in the middle. CDR1 MNHNS and CDR2 SASEGT come from the germline V gene. The CDR3 totals 15 residues. In DNA form, the CDR3 reads TGTGCCAGCAGTGGATGGGCATTAATTTCCTATGGCTACACCTTC. Translation gives CASSGWALISYGYTF.

A few counts support this clonotype. This chain links TRBV12-3 or TRBV12-4 with TRBJ2-7; D is possibly TRBD2 (7 bases). The V and J ends lost 1 base and 5 bases respectively, with 12 bases between them. The CDR3 is made up of 14 amino acids. The CDR3 loop is CASSLEGGVDEQYF. The CDR3 DNA reads as TGTGCCAGCAGTTTAGAAGGGGGGGTGGACGAGCAGTACTTC.

This clonotype was observed a few times. The chain carries TRBV9 and TRBJ1-6, with D perhaps matching TRBD1 (5 bases). V was clipped by 4 bases and J by 5 bases, with 16 bases between them. CDR1 is SGDLS, CDR2 YYNGEE, per germline. The CDR3 length is 16 residues. The CDR3 loop reads CASSPGGIADNSPLHF. The DNA for the CDR3 is TGTGCCAGCAGCCCTGGGGGGATCGCTGATAATTCACCCCTCCACTTT.

This clonotype showed up just a few times. CDR3 DNA sequence: TGCAGCGTTGAAGATCGAGGTTATACACCTGACACAGATACGCAGTATTTT. Its protein product is CSVEDRGYTPDTDTQYF. The chain is built from TRBV29-1 and TRBJ2-3; D is uncertain. The V end was cut by 0 bases, the J end by 2 bases, with 18 bases between. The CDR3 runs to 17 residues. Germline V lookup: CDR1 SQVTM, CDR2 ANQGSEA.

V is TRBV4-1 and J is TRBJ1-2; 9 bases match TRBD1. The CDR3 runs 16 residues. V dropped 4 bases and J dropped 3; count of bases not matched to a gene: 9. Germline V CDR1 and CDR2: MGHRA, YSYEKL. For the CDR3, the DNA is TGCGCCAGCAGCCCGGGACAGGGATTAGCCCACTATGGCTACACCTTC. Translated, it gives CASSPGQGLAHYGYTF.

The genes are TRBV18 and TRBJ2-6; D gene unclear. Trimming pared 5 bases from V and 0 bases from J, leaving 23 bases between. Germline assignment: CDR1 KGHSH and CDR2 LQKENI. There are 20 residues in the CDR3. The CDR3 protein is CASSTLLSTNLVSGANVLTF. The CDR3 DNA reads TGTGCCAGCTCAACACTCCTATCCACGAACCTGGTCTCTGGGGCCAACGTCCTGACTTTC.

This clonotype appeared many times. The gene calls are TRBV5-1 and TRBJ1-1, with D unclear. The CDR3 runs 14 residues. From germline, CDR1 is SGHRS and CDR2 YFSETQ. V dropped 2 bases and J dropped 4 bases, with 12 bases sitting between them. CDR3: CASSLVRASTEAFF. For the CDR3, the DNA is TGCGCCAGCAGCTTAGTCCGGGCCTCCACTGAAGCTTTCTTT.

This clonotype was counted only a few times. The rearrangement uses TRBV21-1 and TRBJ2-6; no check of the table's D call, TRBD1, against the DNA was made. TRBV21-1 is a pseudogene locus. The CDR3 extends over 21 amino acids. The CDR3 loop reads CASSNWATGQGGSGGANVLTF. CDR3 sequence (DNA): TGTGCCAGCAGCAATTGGGCCACTGGACAGGGAGGATCCGGTGGGGCCAACGTCCTGACTTTC.

This clonotype was seen repeatedly, ten times or more. The genes are TRBV5-1 and TRBJ2-7; 8 nucleotides align to TRBD1. The CDR3 totals 17 residues. The V gene end was trimmed by 4 bases and the J gene end by 1 base; junction bases not matched to a gene: 13. The V gene's germline CDR1 is SGHRS and CDR2 YFSETQ. The CDR3 sequence is CASSPPRTGILSYEQYF. As DNA, the CDR3 is TGCGCCAGCAGCCCACCCCGGACAGGGATTTTATCCTACGAGCAGTACTTC.

There are a few counts of this clonotype. The rearrangement uses TRBV7-8 and TRBJ2-3; 7 bases line up with TRBD2. Looked up from germline, CDR1 is SGHVS and CDR2 is FQNEAQ. The CDR3 has 17 amino acids. V dropped 3 bases and J dropped 2; count of bases not matched to a gene: 11. The CDR3 sequence is CASSLIREGRDTDTQYF. In DNA, the CDR3 is TGTGCCAGCAGCTTGATAAGGGAGGGCCGCGACACAGATACGCAGTATTTT.

This clonotype was detected many times. This rearrangement joins TRBV7-9 to TRBJ2-7, with D unclear. Trimming stripped 4 bases from V and 0 bases from J, with 13 bases between. This CDR3 region has 15 residues. Germline V CDR1 and CDR2: SEHNR, FQNEAQ (reference sequence). The CDR3 nucleotides are TGTGCCAGCAGCTCAAGAATATCACCCTCCTACGAGCAGTACTTC. It specifies CASSSRISPSYEQYF.

This clonotype was detected a few times. The CDR3 sequence is CASSYETAELPQYF. CDR3 in DNA: TGTGCCAGCAGTTACGAGACAGCCGAGCTTCCTCAGTACTTC. The chain links TRBV6-5 to TRBJ2-5; D is possibly TRBD1 (5 bases). This CDR3 has 14 residues. With 2 bases removed from V and 11 bases from J, the gap between germline ends came to 18 bases. Germline V gives CDR1 MNHEY, CDR2 SVGAGI.

The CDR3 reads CASSWTGSGDTQYF. The DNA of the CDR3 is TGTGCCAGCAGTTGGACAGGGTCGGGAGATACGCAGTATTTT. The chain has TRBV27 and TRBJ2-3; 8 bases fit TRBD1. This CDR3 spans 14 amino acids. The V segment lost 4 bases and the J segment 5 bases; nucleotides outside the gene matches: 5. Germline lookup yields CDR1 MNHEY and CDR2 SMNVEV (reference sequence).

This clonotype showed up just a few times. The chain joins TRBV2 to TRBJ2-1; 11 bases map to TRBD2. This CDR3 comprises 17 residues. From germline, CDR1 is SNHLY and CDR2 FYNNEI. After removal of 4 bases from V and 4 bases from J, the junction contained 9 bases not matched to a gene. The CDR3 is CASSGSGRDSFYNEQFF. The CDR3, as DNA: TGTGCCAGCAGTGGTAGCGGGAGGGATAGCTTTTACAATGAGCAGTTCTTC.

The V call is TRBV12-3 or TRBV12-4, the J call TRBJ2-5; D gene uncertain. This CDR3 comprises 13 residues. Trimming removed 2 bases at V and 1 base at J, with 5 bases between. In nucleotides, the CDR3 is TGTGCCAGCAGTTTAACAGTCCAAGAGACCCAGTACTTC. Translation gives CASSLTVQETQYF.

This clonotype was counted only a few times. The V gene is TRBV6-1, the J gene TRBJ1-1; D is unclear. V was trimmed by 4 bases and J by 0 bases, leaving 6 bases between them. From germline, CDR1 is MNHNS and CDR2 SASEGT. The length of the CDR3 is 13 residues. CDR3 DNA sequence: TGTGCCAGCAGTGCCCGACTGAACACTGAAGCTTTCTTT. It is translated as CASSARLNTEAFF.

The chain uses TRBV5-1 and TRBJ2-2; TRBD1 aligns across 9 bases. Per the germline V gene, CDR1 is SGHRS and CDR2 is YFSETQ. J lost 5 bases, V lost 9 bases, and 8 bases had no gene match. CDR3 length: 14 residues. The CDR3 reads CATTTGGETGELFF. The CDR3 bases are TGCGCCACTACGACAGGGGGTGAGACCGGGGAGCTGTTTTTT.

V and J are TRBV2 and TRBJ2-7; D gene unclear. Trimming left V 1 base short and J 5 bases short, with 9 bases between. The CDR3 has 13 residues. Germline-derived CDR1 and CDR2 are SNHLY and FYNNEI. The CDR3 region has the DNA TGTGCCAGCAGTGAAGGGTGGGTCAACGAGCAGTACTTC. Protein product: CASSEGWVNEQYF.